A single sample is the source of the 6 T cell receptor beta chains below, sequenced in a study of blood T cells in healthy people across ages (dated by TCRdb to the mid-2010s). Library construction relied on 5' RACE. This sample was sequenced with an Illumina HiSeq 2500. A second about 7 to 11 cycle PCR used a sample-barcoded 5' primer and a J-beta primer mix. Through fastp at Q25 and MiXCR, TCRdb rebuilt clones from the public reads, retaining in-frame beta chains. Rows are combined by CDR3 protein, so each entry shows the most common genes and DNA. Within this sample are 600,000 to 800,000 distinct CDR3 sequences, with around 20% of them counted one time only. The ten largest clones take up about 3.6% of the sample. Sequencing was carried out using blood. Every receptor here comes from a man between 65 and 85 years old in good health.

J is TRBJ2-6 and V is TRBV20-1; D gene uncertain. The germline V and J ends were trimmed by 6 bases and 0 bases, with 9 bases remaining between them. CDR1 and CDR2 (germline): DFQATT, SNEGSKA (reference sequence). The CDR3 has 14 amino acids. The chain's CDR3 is CSATRYSGANVLTF. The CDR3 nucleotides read TGCAGTGCAACCAGGTACTCTGGGGCCAACGTCCTGACTTTC.

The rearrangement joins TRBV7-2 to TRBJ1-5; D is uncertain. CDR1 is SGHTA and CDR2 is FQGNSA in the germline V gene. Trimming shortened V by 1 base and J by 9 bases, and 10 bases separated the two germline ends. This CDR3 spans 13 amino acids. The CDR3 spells CASSLGGPGPQHF. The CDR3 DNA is TGTGCCAGCAGCTTAGGTGGCCCTGGGCCCCAGCATTTT.

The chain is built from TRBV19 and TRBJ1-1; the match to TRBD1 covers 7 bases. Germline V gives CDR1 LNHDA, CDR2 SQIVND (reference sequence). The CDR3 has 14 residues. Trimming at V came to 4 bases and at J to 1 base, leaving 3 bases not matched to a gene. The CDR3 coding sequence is TGTGCCAGTAGTAGCAGGGGGACGAACACTGAAGCTTTCTTT. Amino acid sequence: CASSSRGTNTEAFF.

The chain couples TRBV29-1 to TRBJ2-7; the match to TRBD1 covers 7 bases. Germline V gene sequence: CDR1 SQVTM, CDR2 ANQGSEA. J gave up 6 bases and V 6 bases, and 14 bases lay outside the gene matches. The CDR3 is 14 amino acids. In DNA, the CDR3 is TGCAGCGTGGCGAAAGACAGGGCCCATCTCGAGCAGTACTTC. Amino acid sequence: CSVAKDRAHLEQYF.

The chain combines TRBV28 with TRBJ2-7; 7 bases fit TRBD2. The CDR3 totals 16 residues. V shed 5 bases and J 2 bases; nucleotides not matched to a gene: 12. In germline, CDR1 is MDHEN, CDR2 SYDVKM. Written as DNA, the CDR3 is TGTGCCAGCAGTCGCCGGGGCAGCGGGACTGCCTACGAGCAGTACTTC. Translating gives CASSRRGSGTAYEQYF.

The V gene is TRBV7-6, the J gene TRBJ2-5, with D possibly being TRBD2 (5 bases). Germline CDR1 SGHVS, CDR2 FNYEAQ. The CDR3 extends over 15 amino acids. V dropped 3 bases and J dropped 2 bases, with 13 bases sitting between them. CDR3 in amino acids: CASSFGPGVQETQYF. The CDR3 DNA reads TGTGCCAGCAGCTTTGGCCCCGGGGTACAAGAGACCCAGTACTTC.